This TCR beta chain was recovered during a study of blood T cell repertoires in COVID-19. Study-wide context: Both acute and convalescent COVID-19 samples were obtained from the United States, Italy and Spain.

Original analysis: Amplification of reference gene primers was used by the study to estimate nucleated cell counts. Using immunoSEQ multiplex PCR, the repertoire was profiled, and TCRdb retains in-frame clones only, with some absent. V and J calls and clone size are copied from that table; D and trimming were computed from the DNA. The top ten hold about 18% of the sample, which has about 130,000 clones, roughly 80% seen once. This clone was detected a few times. V dropped 1 base and J dropped 3 bases, with 13 bases sitting between them. Per the germline V gene, CDR1 is SGHKS and CDR2 is YYEKEE (reference sequence). The CDR3 runs 15 residues.

J is TRBJ1-1 and V is TRBV5-5; maybe TRBD1 (6 bases). Sequencing was carried out using peripheral blood. The sequence was obtained from a woman of 80 years or more with acute or convalescent COVID-19. The CDR3 here is CASSLRDTKDTEAFF. For the CDR3, the DNA is TGTGCCAGCAGCTTGCGGGACACAAAAGACACTGAAGCTTTCTTT.